This T cell receptor beta chain was identified during a study of Ad26.COV2.S vaccination and SARS-CoV-2 variants. Study overall: Administration of Ad26.COV2.S was intramuscular, either once or twice 56 days apart.

Described treatment: around 19 received Ad26.COV2.S at low or high dose, single or two shots; about 5 received placebo; per-sample allocation not given. Collection of samples fell on day 63 after the first vaccine or placebo injection. Measured with immunoSEQ multiplex PCR; TCRdb has only the in-frame clones, and not every one. Of under 550,000 clones listed, 70% to 90% are singletons. Study-level findings and limits: Considerable breadth of spike-specific CD8+ and CD4+ T cell responses has reportedly been documented following vaccination.

With regard to this clone: Its specificity is not known.

This specimen consisted of peripheral blood, obtained in a trial of Ad26.COV2.S vaccine versus placebo. This TCR came from a person between 18 and 65 years old who received the Ad26.COV2.S COVID-19 vaccine or a placebo.

Here the CDR3 reads CASSSTSGTGQYF. CDR3 DNA: TGTGCCAGCAGTTCAACCTCCGGGACAGGACAGTACTTC. The chain combines TRBV5-4 with TRBJ2-7; 8 bases match TRBD1. There are 13 residues in the CDR3. Germline trimming cut 5 bases from V and 10 bases from J; bases unmatched to any gene: 11. Per germline, CDR1 SGHNT and CDR2 YYREEE (reference sequence).